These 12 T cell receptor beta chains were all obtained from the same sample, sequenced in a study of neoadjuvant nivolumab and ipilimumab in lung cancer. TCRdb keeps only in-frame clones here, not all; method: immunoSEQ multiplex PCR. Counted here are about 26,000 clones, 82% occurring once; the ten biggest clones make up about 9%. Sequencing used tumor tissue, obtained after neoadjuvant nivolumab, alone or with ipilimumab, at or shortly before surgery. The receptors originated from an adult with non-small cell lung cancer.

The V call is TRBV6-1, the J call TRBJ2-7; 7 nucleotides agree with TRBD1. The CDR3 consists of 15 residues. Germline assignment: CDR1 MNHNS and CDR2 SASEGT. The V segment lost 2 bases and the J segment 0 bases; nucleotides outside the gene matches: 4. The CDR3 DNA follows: TGTGCCAGCAGTGAAACCGGGACAGTCTCCTACGAGCAGTACTTC. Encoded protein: CASSETGTVSYEQYF.

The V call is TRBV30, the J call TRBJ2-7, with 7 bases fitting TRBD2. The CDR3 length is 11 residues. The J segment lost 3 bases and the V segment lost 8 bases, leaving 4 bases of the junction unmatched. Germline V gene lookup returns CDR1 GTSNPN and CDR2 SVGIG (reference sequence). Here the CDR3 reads CAGASGYEQYF. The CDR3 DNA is TGTGCCGGGGCTAGCGGCTACGAGCAGTACTTC.

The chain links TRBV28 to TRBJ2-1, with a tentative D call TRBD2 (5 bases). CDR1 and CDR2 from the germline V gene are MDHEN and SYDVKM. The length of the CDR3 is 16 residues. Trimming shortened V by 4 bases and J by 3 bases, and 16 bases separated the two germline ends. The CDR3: CASSSEREGDYNEQFF. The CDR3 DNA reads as TGTGCCAGCAGTTCCGAGAGAGAGGGAGACTACAATGAGCAGTTCTTC. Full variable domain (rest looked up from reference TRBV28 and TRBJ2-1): DVKVTQSSRYLVKRTGEKVFLECVQDMDHENMFWYRQDPGLGLRLIYFSYDVKMKEKGDIPEGYSVSREKKERFSLILESASTNQTSMYLCASSSEREGDYNEQFFGPGTRLTVL.

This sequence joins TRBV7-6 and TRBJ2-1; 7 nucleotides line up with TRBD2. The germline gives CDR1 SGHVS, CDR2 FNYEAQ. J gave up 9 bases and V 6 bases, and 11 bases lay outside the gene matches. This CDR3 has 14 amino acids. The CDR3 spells CASSSLGRAGEQFF. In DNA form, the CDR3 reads TGTGCCAGCAGTAGTTTAGGGAGGGCTGGTGAGCAGTTCTTC.

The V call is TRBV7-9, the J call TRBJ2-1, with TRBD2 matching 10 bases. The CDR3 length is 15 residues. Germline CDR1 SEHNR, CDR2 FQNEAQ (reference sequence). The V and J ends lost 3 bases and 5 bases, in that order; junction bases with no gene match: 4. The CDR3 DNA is TGTGCCAGCAGCTTTCCGAGCGGGGGGGACAATGAGCAGTTCTTC. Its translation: CASSFPSGGDNEQFF.

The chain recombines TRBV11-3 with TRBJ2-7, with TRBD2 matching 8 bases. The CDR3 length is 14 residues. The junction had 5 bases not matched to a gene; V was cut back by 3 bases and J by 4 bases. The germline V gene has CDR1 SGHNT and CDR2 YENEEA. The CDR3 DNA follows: TGTGCCAGCAGCTTCAGAGCGGGAGTGTACGAGCAGTACTTC. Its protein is CASSFRAGVYEQYF.

CDR3: CASSVGSYEQYF. CDR3 coding DNA: TGTGCCAGCAGTGTGGGCTCCTACGAGCAGTACTTC. The chain recombines TRBV6-1 with TRBJ2-7; D gene uncertain. Germline V lookup: CDR1 MNHNS, CDR2 SASEGT. V shed 4 bases and J shed 0 bases, with 4 bases lying between them. The CDR3 loop spans 12 amino acids.

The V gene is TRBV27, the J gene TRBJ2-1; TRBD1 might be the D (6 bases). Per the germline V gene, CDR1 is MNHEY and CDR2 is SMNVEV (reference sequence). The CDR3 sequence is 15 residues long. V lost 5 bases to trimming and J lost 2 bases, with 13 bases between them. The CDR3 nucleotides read TGTGCCAGCAGTCTCGTTCGGGACACCTACAATGAGCAGTTCTTC. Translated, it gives CASSLVRDTYNEQFF.

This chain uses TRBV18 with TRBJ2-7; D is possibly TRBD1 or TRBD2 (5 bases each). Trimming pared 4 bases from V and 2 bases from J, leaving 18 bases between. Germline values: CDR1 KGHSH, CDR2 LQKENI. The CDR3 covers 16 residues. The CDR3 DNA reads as TGTGCCAGCTCACTGGCCCCTTACCAGGGAGCCTACGAGCAGTACTTC. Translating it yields CASSLAPYQGAYEQYF.

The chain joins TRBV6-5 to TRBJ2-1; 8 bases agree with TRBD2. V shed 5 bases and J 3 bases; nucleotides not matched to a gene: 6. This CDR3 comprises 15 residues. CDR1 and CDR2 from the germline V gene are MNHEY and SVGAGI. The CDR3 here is CASSPRLAIYNEQFF. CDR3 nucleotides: TGTGCCAGCAGTCCCCGACTAGCGATCTACAATGAGCAGTTCTTC.

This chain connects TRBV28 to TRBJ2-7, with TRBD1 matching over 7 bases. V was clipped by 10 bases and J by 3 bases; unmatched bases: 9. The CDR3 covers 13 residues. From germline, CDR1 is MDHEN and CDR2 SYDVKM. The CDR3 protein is CAITGTEVYEQYF. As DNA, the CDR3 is TGTGCCATTACCGGGACAGAGGTCTACGAGCAGTACTTC. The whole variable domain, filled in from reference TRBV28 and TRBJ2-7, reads DVKVTQSSRYLVKRTGEKVFLECVQDMDHENMFWYRQDPGLGLRLIYFSYDVKMKEKGDIPEGYSVSREKKERFSLILESASTNQTSMYLCAITGTEVYEQYFGPGTRLTVT.

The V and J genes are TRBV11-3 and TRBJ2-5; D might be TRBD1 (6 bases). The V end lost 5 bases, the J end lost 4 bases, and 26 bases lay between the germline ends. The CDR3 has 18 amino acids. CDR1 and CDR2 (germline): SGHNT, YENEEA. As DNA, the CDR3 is TGTGCCAGCAGCCCTTCCGTCCCGACAGGAGTATCGGTAGAGACCCAGTACTTC. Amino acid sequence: CASSPSVPTGVSVETQYF.